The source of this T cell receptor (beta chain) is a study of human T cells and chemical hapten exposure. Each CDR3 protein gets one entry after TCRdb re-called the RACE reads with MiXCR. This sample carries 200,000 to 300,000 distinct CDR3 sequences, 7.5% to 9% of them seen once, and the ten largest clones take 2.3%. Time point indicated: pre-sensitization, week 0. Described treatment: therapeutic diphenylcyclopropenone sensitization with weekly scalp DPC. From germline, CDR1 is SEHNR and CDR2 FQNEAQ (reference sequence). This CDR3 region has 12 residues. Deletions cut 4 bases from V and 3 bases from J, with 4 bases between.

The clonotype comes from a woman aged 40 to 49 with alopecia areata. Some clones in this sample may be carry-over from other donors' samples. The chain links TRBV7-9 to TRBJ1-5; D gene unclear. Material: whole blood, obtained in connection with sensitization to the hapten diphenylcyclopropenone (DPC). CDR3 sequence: CASSWDNQPQHF. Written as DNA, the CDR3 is TGTGCCAGCAGCTGGGACAATCAGCCCCAGCATTTT.